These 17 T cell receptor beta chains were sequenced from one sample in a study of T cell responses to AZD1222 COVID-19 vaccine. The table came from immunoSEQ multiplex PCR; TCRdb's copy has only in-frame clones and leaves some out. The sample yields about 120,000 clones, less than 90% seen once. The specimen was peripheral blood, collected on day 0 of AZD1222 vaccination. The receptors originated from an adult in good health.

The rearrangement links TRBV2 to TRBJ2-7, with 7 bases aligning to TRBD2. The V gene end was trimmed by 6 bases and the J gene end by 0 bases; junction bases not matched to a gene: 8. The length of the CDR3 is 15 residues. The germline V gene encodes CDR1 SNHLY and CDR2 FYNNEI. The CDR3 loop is CASSKDGGSSYEQYF. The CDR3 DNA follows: TGTGCCAGCAGCAAGGACGGGGGGAGCTCCTACGAGCAGTACTTC. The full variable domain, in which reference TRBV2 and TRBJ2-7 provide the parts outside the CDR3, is EPEVTQTPSHQVTQMGQEVILRCVPISNHLYFYWYRQILGQKVEFLVSFYNNEISEKSEIFDDQFSVERPDGSNFTLKIRSTKLEDSAMYFCASSKDGGSSYEQYFGPGTRLTVT.

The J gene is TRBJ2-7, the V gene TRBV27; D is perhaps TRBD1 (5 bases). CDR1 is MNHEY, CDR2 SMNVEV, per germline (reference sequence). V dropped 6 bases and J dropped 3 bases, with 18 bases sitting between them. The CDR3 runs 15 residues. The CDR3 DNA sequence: TGTGCCAGCAGCCGATCCCCAGGGTGGGACTACGAGCAGTACTTC. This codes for CASSRSPGWDYEQYF.

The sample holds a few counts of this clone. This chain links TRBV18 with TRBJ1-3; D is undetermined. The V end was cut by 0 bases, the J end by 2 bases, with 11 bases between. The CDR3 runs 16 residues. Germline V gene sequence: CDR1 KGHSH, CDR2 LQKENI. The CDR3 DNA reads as TGTGCCAGCTCACCACCAGGGAGGTCCACTGGAAACACCATATATTTT. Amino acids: CASSPPGRSTGNTIYF.

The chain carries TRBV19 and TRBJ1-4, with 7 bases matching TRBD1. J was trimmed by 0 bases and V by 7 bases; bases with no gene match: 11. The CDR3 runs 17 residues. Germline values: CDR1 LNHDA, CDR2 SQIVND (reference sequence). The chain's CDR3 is CASKGQPGFATNEKLFF. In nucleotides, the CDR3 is TGTGCCAGTAAGGGACAGCCAGGATTTGCAACTAATGAAAAACTGTTTTTT.

CDR3 coding DNA: TGTGCCAGCAGTCGTGACACGCTCTCTGGAAACACCATATATTTT. Encoded protein: CASSRDTLSGNTIYF. The chain employs TRBV6-5 and TRBJ1-3; unclear D gene. The germline V and J ends were trimmed by 5 bases and 0 bases, with 11 bases remaining between them. Per the germline V gene, CDR1 is MNHEY and CDR2 is SVGAGI. This CDR3 spans 15 amino acids.

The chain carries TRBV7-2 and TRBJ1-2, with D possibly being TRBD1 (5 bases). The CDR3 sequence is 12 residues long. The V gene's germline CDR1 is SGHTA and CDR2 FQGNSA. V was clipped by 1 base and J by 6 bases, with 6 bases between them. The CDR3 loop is CASSLVGDGYTF. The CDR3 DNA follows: TGTGCCAGCAGCTTAGTAGGGGATGGCTACACCTTC.

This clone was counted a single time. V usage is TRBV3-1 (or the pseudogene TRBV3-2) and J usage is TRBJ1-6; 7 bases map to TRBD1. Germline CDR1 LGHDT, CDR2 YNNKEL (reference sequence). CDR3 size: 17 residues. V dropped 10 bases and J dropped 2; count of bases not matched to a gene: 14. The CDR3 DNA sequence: TGTGCCAACCTTGGGGGCGACAGGGTACCCTATAATTCACCCCTCCACTTT. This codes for CANLGGDRVPYNSPLHF.

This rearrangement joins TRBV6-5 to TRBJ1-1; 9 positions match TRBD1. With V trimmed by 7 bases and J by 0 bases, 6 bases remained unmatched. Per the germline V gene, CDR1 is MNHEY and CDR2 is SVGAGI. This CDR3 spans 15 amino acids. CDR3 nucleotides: TGTGCCAGCAATAGGGGACAGGGAATGAACACTGAAGCTTTCTTT. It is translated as CASNRGQGMNTEAFF.

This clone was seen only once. CDR3 sequence: CASSVSGMAYEQYF. The CDR3 DNA sequence: TGTGCCAGCAGCGTAAGCGGGATGGCCTACGAGCAGTACTTC. This sequence joins TRBV7-2 and TRBJ2-7, with TRBD2 matching over 7 bases. Germline CDR1 reads SGHTA; CDR2 reads FQGNSA. V dropped 5 bases and J dropped 2; count of bases not matched to a gene: 6. The CDR3 is made up of 14 amino acids.

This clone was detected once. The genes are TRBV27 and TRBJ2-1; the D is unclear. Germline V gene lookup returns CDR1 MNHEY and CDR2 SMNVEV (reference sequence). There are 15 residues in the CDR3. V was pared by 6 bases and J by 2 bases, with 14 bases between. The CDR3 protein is CASSLAGPTYNEQFF. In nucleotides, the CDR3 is TGTGCCAGCAGCTTGGCTGGGCCCACCTACAATGAGCAGTTCTTC.

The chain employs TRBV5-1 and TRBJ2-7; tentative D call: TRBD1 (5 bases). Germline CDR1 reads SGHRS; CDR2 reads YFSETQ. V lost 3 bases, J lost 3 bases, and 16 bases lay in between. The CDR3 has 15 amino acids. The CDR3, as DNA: TGCGCCAGCAGCTCGACAGTCTCAGTCCTCTACGAGCAGTACTTC. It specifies CASSSTVSVLYEQYF.

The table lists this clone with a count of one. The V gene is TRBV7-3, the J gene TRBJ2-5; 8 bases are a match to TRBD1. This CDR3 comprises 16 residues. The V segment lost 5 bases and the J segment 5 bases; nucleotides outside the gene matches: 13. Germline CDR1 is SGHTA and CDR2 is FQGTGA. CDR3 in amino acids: CASSPHGPGGGETQYF. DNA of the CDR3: TGTGCCAGCAGCCCACACGGTCCAGGGGGCGGGGAGACCCAGTACTTC.

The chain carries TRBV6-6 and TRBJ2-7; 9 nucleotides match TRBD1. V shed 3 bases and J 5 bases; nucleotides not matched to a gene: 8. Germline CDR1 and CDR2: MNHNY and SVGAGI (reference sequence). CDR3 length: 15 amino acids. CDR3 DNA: TGTGCCAGCAGTTATAGGGAGACAGGGGGGCACGAGCAGTACTTC. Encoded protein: CASSYRETGGHEQYF.

The CDR3 region is CASSPLAGAPYEQYF. The CDR3 DNA is TGTGCCAGTAGTCCGTTAGCGGGGGCCCCCTACGAGCAGTACTTC. The rearrangement joins TRBV19 to TRBJ2-7; TRBD2 aligns across 9 bases. The CDR3 is 15 residues long. Germline assignment: CDR1 LNHDA and CDR2 SQIVND (reference sequence). V shed 5 bases, J shed 2 bases, and the junction held 7 bases outside the gene matches. The variable domain in full, completed from reference TRBV19 and TRBJ2-7, reads DGGITQSPKYLFRKEGQNVTLSCEQNLNHDAMYWYRQDPGQGLRLIYYSQIVNDFQKGDIAEGYSVSREKKESFPLTVTSAQKNPTAFYLCASSPLAGAPYEQYFGPGTRLTVT.

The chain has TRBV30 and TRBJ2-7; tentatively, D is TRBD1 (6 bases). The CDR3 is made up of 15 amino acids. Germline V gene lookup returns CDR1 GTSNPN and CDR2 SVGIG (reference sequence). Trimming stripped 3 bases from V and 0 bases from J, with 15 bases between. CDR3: CAWSGTGFTSYEQYF. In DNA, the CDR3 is TGTGCCTGGAGCGGTACAGGGTTCACCTCCTACGAGCAGTACTTC.

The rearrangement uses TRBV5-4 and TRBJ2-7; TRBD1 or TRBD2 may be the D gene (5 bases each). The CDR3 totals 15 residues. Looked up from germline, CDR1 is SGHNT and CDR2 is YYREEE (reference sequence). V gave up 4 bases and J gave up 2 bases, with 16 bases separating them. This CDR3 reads CASSPYGGVAYEQYF. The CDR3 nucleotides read TGTGCCAGCAGCCCCTATGGGGGAGTTGCCTACGAGCAGTACTTC.

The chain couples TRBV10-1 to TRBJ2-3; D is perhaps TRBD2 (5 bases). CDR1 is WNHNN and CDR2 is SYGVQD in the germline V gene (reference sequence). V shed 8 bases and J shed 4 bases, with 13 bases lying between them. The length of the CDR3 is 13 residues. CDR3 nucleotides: TGCGCCAGCGGCTCGACTAATGCAGATACGCAGTATTTT. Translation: CASGSTNADTQYF.